This T cell receptor beta chain was identified in a study of cytomegalovirus exposure and HLA in healthy donors. Study overall: Later analysis reported that the approximately 130 validation repertoires shared the platform of the 650 to 700 first-cohort repertoires. Findings and caveats of the study: Reportedly, cytomegalovirus status was diagnosed with high sensitivity and specificity. The study recorded more than 150 TCR beta chains that were cytomegalovirus-associated. First-cohort TCR clusters tended to co-occur in the 120 or so validation repertoires, a later analysis found.

This CDR3 is built from 15 residues. Per germline, CDR1 KGHSY and CDR2 FQNENV. V lost 5 bases and J lost 3; bases outside the gene matches: 10. This clone appeared a single time. Antigen unknown. Only in-frame clones appear in the TCRdb table, and some are missing; sequencing was by immunoSEQ multiplex PCR. This sample has approximately 120,000 clones, with approximately 94% found just once. Sequencing used PBMCs. This sequence was found in a man between 18 and 29 years old in good health and CMV-seronegative. J is TRBJ2-7 and V is TRBV16; TRBD1 matches 7 bases. DNA for the CDR3: TGTGCCAGCAGCGTAACCGGGACAGCAGGCTACGAGCAGTACTTC. Translating it yields CASSVTGTAGYEQYF.